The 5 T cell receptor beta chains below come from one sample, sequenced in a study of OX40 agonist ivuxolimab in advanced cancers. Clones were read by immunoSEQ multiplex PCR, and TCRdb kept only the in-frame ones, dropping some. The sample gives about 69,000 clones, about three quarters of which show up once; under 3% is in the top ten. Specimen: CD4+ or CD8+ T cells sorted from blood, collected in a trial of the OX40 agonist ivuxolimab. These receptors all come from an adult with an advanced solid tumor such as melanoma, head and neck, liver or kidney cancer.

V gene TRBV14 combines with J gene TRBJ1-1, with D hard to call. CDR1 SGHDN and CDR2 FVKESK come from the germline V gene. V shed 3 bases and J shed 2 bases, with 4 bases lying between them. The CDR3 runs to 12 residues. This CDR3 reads CASSQGNTEAFF. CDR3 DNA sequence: TGTGCCAGCAGCCAGGGAAACACTGAAGCTTTCTTT.

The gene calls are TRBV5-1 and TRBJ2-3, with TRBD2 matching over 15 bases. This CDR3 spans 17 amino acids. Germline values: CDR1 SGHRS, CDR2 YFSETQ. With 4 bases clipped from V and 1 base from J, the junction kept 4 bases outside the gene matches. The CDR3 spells CASSQGLAGGRTDTQYF. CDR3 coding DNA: TGCGCCAGCAGCCAGGGACTAGCGGGGGGACGCACAGATACGCAGTATTTT.

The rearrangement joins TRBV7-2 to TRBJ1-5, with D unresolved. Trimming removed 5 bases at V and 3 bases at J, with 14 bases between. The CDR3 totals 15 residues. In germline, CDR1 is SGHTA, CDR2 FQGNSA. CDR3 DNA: TGTGCCAGCAGCCGACGATCACCCCCCAATCAGCCCCAGCATTTT. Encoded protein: CASSRRSPPNQPQHF.

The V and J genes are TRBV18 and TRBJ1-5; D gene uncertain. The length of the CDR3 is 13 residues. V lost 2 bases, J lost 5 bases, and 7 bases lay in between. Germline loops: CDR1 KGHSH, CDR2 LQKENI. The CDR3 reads CASSPNPDQPQHF. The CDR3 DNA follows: TGTGCCAGCTCACCAAACCCTGATCAGCCCCAGCATTTT.

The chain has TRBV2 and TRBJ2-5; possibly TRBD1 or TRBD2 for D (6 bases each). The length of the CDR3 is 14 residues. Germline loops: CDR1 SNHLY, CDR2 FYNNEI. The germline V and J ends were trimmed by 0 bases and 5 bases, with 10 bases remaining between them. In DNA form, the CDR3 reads TGTGCCAGCAGTGAAGCGGGGGGCGGGGAGACCCAGTACTTC. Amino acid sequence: CASSEAGGGETQYF. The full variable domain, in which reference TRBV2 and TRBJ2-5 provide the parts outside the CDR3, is EPEVTQTPSHQVTQMGQEVILRCVPISNHLYFYWYRQILGQKVEFLVSFYNNEISEKSEIFDDQFSVERPDGSNFTLKIRSTKLEDSAMYFCASSEAGGGETQYFGPGTRLLVL.